This T cell receptor beta chain emerged from a study of blood T cell repertoires in COVID-19. Study summary: Sites across the United States, Italy and Spain contributed samples from acute and convalescent COVID-19. PBMCs, B-cell-depleted T cells, or T cells were the source of the cDNA or gDNA that made up the material.

Study processing details: Reference gene primer amplification in the assay estimated nucleated cell counts. Repertoires were generated with immunoSEQ multiplex PCR, while TCRdb's copy carries only in-frame clones and drops some. The V and J calls and the clone size are those of that table, but D and trimming were determined from the DNA. The sample lists approximately 30,000 clones, 70% to 90% occurring once. Looked up from germline, CDR1 is SGHRS and CDR2 is YFSETQ. Trimming removed 6 bases from V and 1 base from J, with 13 bases in between. The CDR3 has 14 amino acids. What was sequenced was peripheral blood. The source is a human donor in a cohort sampled during active COVID-19. This sequence joins TRBV5-1 and TRBJ1-2; no clear D gene. The chain's CDR3 is CASTSGGLNYGYTF. The CDR3 DNA reads as TGCGCCAGCACTTCAGGAGGTCTTAACTATGGCTACACCTTC.